A selection of T cell receptor beta chains follows, all from one sample in a study of T cells in narcolepsy. Data came from immunoSEQ multiplex PCR; TCRdb stores just in-frame clones and leaves some out. Of 25,000 or so clones in the sample, around 78% are singletons; the top ten hold 3.4%. Sequencing was performed on CD45RA- memory CD4+ T cells from PBMCs. The receptors were gathered from a human donor with narcolepsy. CDR3s include the opening cysteine and the closing phenylalanine or tryptophan. A D gene is named only where the DNA matches it firmly. The size entry is marked missing in some rows and otherwise reads once, few, many or a size class.

v_gene,abundance,d_gene,j_gene,CDR3aa,CDR3nt
TRBV6-1,.,.,TRBJ2-2,CASSPQMDTGELFF,TGTGCCAGCAGTCCACAGATGGACACCGGGGAGCTGTTTTTT
TRBV6-1,.,TRBD1,TRBJ1-6,CASSSGGISPLHF,TGTGCCAGCAGTTCAGGGGGTATTTCACCCCTCCACTTT
TRBV5-1,few,.,TRBJ1-1,CASSFHTGSTEAFF,TGCGCCAGCAGCTTTCATACGGGGTCCACTGAAGCTTTCTTT
TRBV6-1,.,.,TRBJ1-1,CASGGNTEAFF,TGTGCCAGCGGGGGGAACACTGAAGCTTTCTTT
TRBV5-1,.,.,TRBJ2-7,CASSWTPNYEQYF,TGCGCCAGCAGCTGGACTCCCAACTACGAGCAGTACTTC
TRBV7-8,once,TRBD1,TRBJ2-7,CASSSGQTREQYF,TGTGCCAGCAGCTCGGGACAGACTCGGGAGCAGTACTTC
TRBV7-6,.,.,TRBJ1-1,CASSLAQGEAFF,TGTGCCAGCAGCTTAGCCCAGGGGGAAGCTTTCTTT
TRBV30,.,.,TRBJ1-2,CAWSALVGIYGYTF,TGTGCCTGGAGTGCCCTCGTCGGGATCTATGGCTACACCTTC
TRBV4-2,few,.,TRBJ1-5,CASSPTPDNQPQHF,TGTGCCAGCAGCCCGACCCCTGACAATCAGCCCCAGCATTTT
TRBV11-2,.,TRBD1,TRBJ2-5,CASSFNPGTGGETQYF,TGTGCCAGCAGCTTTAATCCGGGGACAGGGGGAGAGACCCAGTACTTC
TRBV19,.,TRBD2,TRBJ2-7,CASSPPQAGVISYEQYF,TGTGCCAGTAGTCCGCCTCAAGCGGGGGTTATATCCTACGAGCAGTACTTC
TRBV5-1,.,.,TRBJ1-2,CASSLGRDGYGYTF,TGCGCCAGCAGCCTAGGGAGGGATGGCTATGGCTACACCTTC
TRBV28,.,.,TRBJ2-6,CAARSRSGANVLTF,TGTGCCGCCCGGTCGCGGTCTGGGGCCAACGTCCTGACTTTC
TRBV6-6,.,.,TRBJ2-7,CASSPQGSSSYEQYF,TGTGCCAGCAGTCCTCAGGGGTCGAGCTCCTACGAGCAGTACTTC
TRBV5-8,.,.,TRBJ1-1,CASSSHFANTEAFF,TGTGCCAGCAGCTCCCACTTTGCGAACACTGAAGCTTTCTTT
TRBV7-6,few,TRBD2,TRBJ2-4,CASSLGASGMGKNIQYF,TGTGCCAGCAGCTTAGGGGCTAGCGGGATGGGCAAAAACATTCAGTACTTC
TRBV18,.,.,TRBJ1-2,CASSDLSAYGYTF,TGTGCCAGCTCGGACCTGAGTGCCTATGGCTACACCTTC
TRBV5-5,.,TRBD1,TRBJ1-2,CASSFRDRANGYTF,TGTGCCAGCAGCTTCCGGGACAGGGCAAATGGCTACACCTTC
TRBV5-8,.,.,TRBJ2-5,CASSLKWAQYF,TGTGCCAGCAGCTTGAAGTGGGCCCAGTACTTC
TRBV19,.,.,TRBJ1-2,CASICLPLRYGYTF,TGTGCCAGTATTTGTTTACCCCTCCGGTATGGCTACACCTTC
TRBV6-5,.,.,TRBJ1-2,CASSLVAGYGYTF,TGTGCCAGCAGTTTAGTGGCAGGGTATGGCTACACCTTC
TRBV30,.,.,TRBJ2-5,CAWSDQGDSGETQYF,TGTGCCTGGAGTGACCAGGGGGACTCGGGGGAGACCCAGTACTTC
TRBV11-2,.,.,TRBJ1-1,CASSPLGRGRNTEAFF,TGTGCCAGCAGCCCGCTCGGGAGGGGTCGGAACACTGAAGCTTTCTTT
TRBV6-1,.,.,TRBJ1-2,CASSRGANYGYTF,TGTGCCAGCAGTCGGGGTGCTAACTATGGCTACACCTTC
TRBV10-3,.,.,TRBJ2-3,CAISETRLQGTSTDTQYF,TGTGCCATCAGTGAGACAAGATTACAGGGAACTAGCACAGATACGCAGTATTTT
TRBV18,.,.,TRBJ1-3,CASSPQQIKNGNTIYF,TGTGCCAGCTCACCACAACAGATCAAAAACGGAAACACCATATATTTT
TRBV6-5,.,.,TRBJ1-6,CASSQEESWYLALHF,TGTGCCAGCAGTCAGGAGGAATCCTGGTATTTGGCCCTCCACTTT
TRBV28,few,TRBD1,TRBJ1-2,CASSRQGGYGYTF,TGTGCCAGCAGTCGGCAGGGGGGATATGGCTACACCTTC
TRBV2,.,.,TRBJ2-5,CASSEALRQEETQYF,TGTGCCAGCAGTGAAGCGCTTCGACAGGAAGAGACCCAGTACTTC
TRBV9,.,.,TRBJ2-2,CASSVDNTGELFF,TGTGCCAGCAGCGTAGACAACACCGGGGAGCTGTTTTTT
TRBV2,.,.,TRBJ1-4,CASSEGRLNEKLFF,TGTGCCAGCAGTGAAGGCCGACTTAATGAAAAACTGTTTTTT
TRBV19,.,.,TRBJ1-5,CASSSREVQPQHF,TGTGCCAGTAGTAGTCGGGAGGTTCAGCCCCAGCATTTT
TRBV11-3,.,.,TRBJ2-5,CASSLGETQYF,TGTGCCAGCAGCTTGGGAGAGACCCAGTACTTC
TRBV30,once,.,TRBJ1-2,CAWSSPGYYGYTF,TGTGCCTGGAGTTCACCGGGATACTATGGCTACACCTTC
TRBV25-1,.,TRBD2,TRBJ2-1,CASSETSGGTAYNEQFF,TGTGCCAGCAGTGAAACTAGCGGGGGGACAGCTTACAATGAGCAGTTCTTC
TRBV6-1,few,.,TRBJ1-1,CASRATRGWTEAFF,TGTGCCAGCAGAGCGACCAGGGGATGGACTGAAGCTTTCTTT
TRBV5-1,.,TRBD1,TRBJ1-1,CASTTTGGANTEAFF,TGCGCCAGCACCACCACAGGGGGCGCGAACACTGAAGCTTTCTTT
TRBV10-1,few,TRBD2,TRBJ2-1,CASSESLAGGNEQFF,TGCGCCAGCAGTGAGTCTCTAGCGGGGGGGAATGAGCAGTTCTTC
TRBV5-4,.,.,TRBJ2-1,CASSLGRQSGNEQFF,TGTGCCAGCAGCTTGGGGCGGCAGTCCGGCAATGAGCAGTTCTTC
TRBV19,.,.,TRBJ1-3,CASSIAVASGNTIYF,TGTGCCAGTAGTATAGCCGTGGCCTCTGGAAACACCATATATTTT
TRBV9,few,.,TRBJ2-3,CASSVGSGSTDTQYF,TGTGCCAGCAGCGTAGGGAGCGGGAGCACAGATACGCAGTATTTT
TRBV12-1,.,.,TRBJ2-2,CASSATGAENTGELFF,TGTGCCAGCAGCGCGACAGGGGCAGAAAACACCGGGGAGCTGTTTTTT
TRBV7-8,.,.,TRBJ1-5,CASSRQDNQPQHF,TGTGCCAGCAGCCGACAGGACAATCAGCCCCAGCATTTT
TRBV5-1,.,TRBD2,TRBJ2-5,CASSSGTRGETQYF,TGCGCCAGCAGCTCCGGGACTAGGGGAGAGACCCAGTACTTC
TRBV2,few,.,TRBJ1-6,CASSEAGTYSYNSPLHF,TGTGCCAGCAGTGAAGCGGGGACTTATAGTTATAATTCACCCCTCCACTTT
TRBV6-6,.,.,TRBJ1-5,CASSFQGTQPQHF,TGTGCCAGCAGTTTCCAGGGGACCCAGCCCCAGCATTTT